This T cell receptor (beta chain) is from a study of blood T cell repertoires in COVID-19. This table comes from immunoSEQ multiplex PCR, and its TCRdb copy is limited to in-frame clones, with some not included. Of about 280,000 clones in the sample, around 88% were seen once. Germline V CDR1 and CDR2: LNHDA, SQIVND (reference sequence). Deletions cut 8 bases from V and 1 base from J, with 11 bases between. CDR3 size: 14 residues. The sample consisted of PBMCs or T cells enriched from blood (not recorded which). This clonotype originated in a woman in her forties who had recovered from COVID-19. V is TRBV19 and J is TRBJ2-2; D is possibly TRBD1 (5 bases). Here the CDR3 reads CASQDSLNTGELFF. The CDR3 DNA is TGTGCCAGTCAAGACAGCTTGAACACCGGGGAGCTGTTTTTT. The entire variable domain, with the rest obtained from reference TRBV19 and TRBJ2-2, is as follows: DGGITQSPKYLFRKEGQNVTLSCEQNLNHDAMYWYRQDPGQGLRLIYYSQIVNDFQKGDIAEGYSVSREKKESFPLTVTSAQKNPTAFYLCASQDSLNTGELFFGEGSRLTVL.